Below, 9 T cell receptor beta chains from the same sample are listed, as sequenced in a study of neurological immune-mediated disorders. TCRdb recomputed calls from the 5' RACE reads with MiXCR, one row per CDR3 protein. The sample lists more than 95,000 distinct CDR3 sequences; approximately 10% were seen once. Time point in this sample: longitudinal time-point 3. The material sequenced was PBMCs. The source is a female donor with HTLV-1-associated myelopathy (HAM/TSP).

The count of this clonotype is one. This chain's CDR3 is CASSLSPQRGDYTF. CDR3 DNA: TGTGCCAGCAGTTTATCCCCCCAAAGGGGTGACTACACCTTC. The chain links TRBV27 to TRBJ1-2, with a tentative D call TRBD1 (5 bases). The CDR3 runs 14 residues. The V gene's germline CDR1 is MNHEY and CDR2 SMNVEV (reference sequence). Trimming removed 0 bases from V and 10 bases from J, with 15 bases in between.

In the case of this clonotype: A much larger clonotype is one base distant, so this may be a read error. V gene TRBV20-1 combines with J gene TRBJ2-1; TRBD1 or TRBD2 may be the D gene (6 bases each). Germline lookup yields CDR1 DFQATT and CDR2 SNEGSKA (reference sequence). This CDR3 spans 15 amino acids. The CDR3 coding sequence is TGCCGTGCCCACTCGGGGGCGACCTCCTACAATGAGCAGTTCTTC. Its translation: CRAHSGATSYNEQFF.

On this clonotype itself: An end of the junction does not agree with germline; a read error may underlie this. The chain carries TRBV5-1 and TRBJ2-5; TRBD2 matches 14 bases. Germline V lookup: CDR1 SGHRS, CDR2 YFSETQ. The CDR3 sequence is 17 residues long. The CDR3 bases are TGCGCCAGCAGCTTGTCCGGACTAGCGGGGGGTCAAGATACCCAGTACTTC. Its translation: CASSLSGLAGGQDTQYF.

This clonotype was recorded at least ten times. The rearrangement joins TRBV28 to TRBJ2-5; D possibly corresponds to TRBD2 (5 bases). With 7 bases removed from V and 9 bases from J, the gap between germline ends came to 21 bases. The CDR3 is 14 residues long. Per germline, CDR1 MDHEN and CDR2 SYDVKM. CDR3 amino acids: CASIQRAAGGSQYF. The CDR3 bases are TGTGCCAGCATCCAGAGGGCGGCTGGCGGGTCCCAGTACTTC. Full variable domain (missing parts from reference TRBV28 and TRBJ2-5): DVKVTQSSRYLVKRTGEKVFLECVQDMDHENMFWYRQDPGLGLRLIYFSYDVKMKEKGDIPEGYSVSREKKERFSLILESASTNQTSMYLCASIQRAAGGSQYFGPGTRLLVL.

This clonotype was seen a few times. V usage is TRBV20-1 and J usage is TRBJ2-2; 8 nucleotides match TRBD2. The J segment lost 7 bases and the V segment lost 3 bases, leaving 7 bases of the junction unmatched. The CDR3 length is 14 residues. CDR1 is DFQATT, CDR2 SNEGSKA, per germline (reference sequence). The CDR3 sequence is CSASRGTSGGELFF. DNA for the CDR3: TGCAGTGCTAGCCGCGGGACTAGTGGCGGGGAGCTGTTTTTT.

This clonotype has a count of ten or more. The V and J genes are TRBV10-3 and TRBJ1-5, with 8 nucleotides matching TRBD1. V gave up 10 bases and J gave up 7 bases; unmatched junction bases: 9. The CDR3 is made up of 13 amino acids. Germline V lookup: CDR1 ENHRY, CDR2 SYGVKD. CDR3 amino acids: CATTTGVQQPQHF. CDR3 coding DNA: TGTGCCACTACGACAGGGGTACAGCAGCCCCAGCATTTT.

The V gene is TRBV6-6, the J gene TRBJ1-2, with D perhaps matching TRBD1 (5 bases). The ends were cut back, 4 bases at V and 0 bases at J, with 9 bases in the middle. Germline V gene lookup returns CDR1 MNHNY and CDR2 SVGAGI (reference sequence). This CDR3 is built from 14 residues. The CDR3 nucleotides are TGTGCCAGCAGTTCCGGGGGAGCTAACTATGGCTACACCTTC. Translated: CASSSGGANYGYTF.

In the case of this clonotype: A much bigger clone sits one base away, suggesting this may be a read error. J is TRBJ2-3 and V is TRBV20-1; 11 bases fit TRBD2. Per germline, CDR1 DFQATT and CDR2 SNEGSKA (reference sequence). V shed 5 bases, J shed 0 bases, and the junction held 16 bases outside the gene matches. The CDR3 is 19 amino acids. CDR3 bases: TGCAGTGCTGTCCCTCCGGCGGACCTAGCGGGGGGCAGCACAGATACGCAGTATTTT. Its protein product is CSAVPPADLAGGSTDTQYF.

This clonotype was detected ten times or more. The J gene is TRBJ1-2, the V gene TRBV3-1, with 7 bases that match TRBD1. After removal of 2 bases from V and 8 bases from J, the junction contained 5 bases not matched to a gene. This CDR3 is 13 amino acids long. Germline lookup yields CDR1 LGHDT and CDR2 YNNKEL (reference sequence). The CDR3 spells CASSQTRGSGYTF. CDR3 DNA sequence: TGTGCCAGCAGCCAAACCAGGGGGTCGGGCTACACCTTC.